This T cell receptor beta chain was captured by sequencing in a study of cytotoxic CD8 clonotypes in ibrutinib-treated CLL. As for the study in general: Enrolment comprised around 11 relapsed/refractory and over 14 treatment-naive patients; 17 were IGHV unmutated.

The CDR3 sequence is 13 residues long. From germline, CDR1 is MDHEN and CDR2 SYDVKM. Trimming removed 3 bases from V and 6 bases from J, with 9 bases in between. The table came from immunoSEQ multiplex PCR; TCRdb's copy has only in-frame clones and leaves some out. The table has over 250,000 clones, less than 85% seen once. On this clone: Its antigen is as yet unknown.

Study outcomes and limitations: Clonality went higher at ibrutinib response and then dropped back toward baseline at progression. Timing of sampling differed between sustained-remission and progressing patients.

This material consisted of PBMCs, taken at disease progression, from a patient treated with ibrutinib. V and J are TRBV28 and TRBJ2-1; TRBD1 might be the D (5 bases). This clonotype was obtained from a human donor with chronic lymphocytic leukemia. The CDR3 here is CASSLSGANEQFF. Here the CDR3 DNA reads TGTGCCAGCAGTTTGTCTGGGGCCAATGAGCAGTTCTTC. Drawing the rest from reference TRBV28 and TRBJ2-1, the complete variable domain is DVKVTQSSRYLVKRTGEKVFLECVQDMDHENMFWYRQDPGLGLRLIYFSYDVKMKEKGDIPEGYSVSREKKERFSLILESASTNQTSMYLCASSLSGANEQFFGPGTRLTVL.